This TCR beta chain was identified in a study of CD4 T cells in relation to SARS-CoV-2 and coronaviruses. Findings and caveats of the study: Pre-pandemic and post-infection samples never came from the same donor.

Data came from immunoSEQ multiplex PCR; TCRdb stores just in-frame clones and leaves some out. The sample holds 65,000 or so clones; about 94% are singletons and the top ten take roughly 0.14%. Before the COVID-19 pandemic, during about 2010-2019, CD4+ T cells were taken from unexposed donors. This CDR3 has 11 amino acids. Trimming cost V 6 bases and J 11 bases, with 11 bases left between them. Germline CDR1 is MDHEN and CDR2 is SYDVKM. Points on this clone: Its cognate antigen is unknown.

This chain joins TRBV28 and TRBJ1-5; D is undetermined. Input material: naive CD4+ T cells from PBMCs. Stated subset: naive CD4+ T cells isolated by negative enrichment. The origin of this receptor is a human donor in good health. CDR3 nucleotides: TGTGCCAGCAGCCTCGGTGTGGCCCAGCATTTT. Amino acid sequence: CASSLGVAQHF.